The text below deals with one T cell receptor (beta chain). With MiXCR, TCRdb reprocessed the PCR reads. The sample has tens of thousands of clones; 15% to 20% are singletons. Each patient went into thyroid surgery without having received any treatment. This sample is part of a study of metastatic and nonmetastatic thyroid tumors. This CDR3 contains 12 residues. Trimming cost V 2 bases and J 5 bases; bases outside gene matches: 3. Germline V CDR1 and CDR2: GTSNPN, SVGIG (reference sequence). Source material: blood. The sequence was collected from a female donor with papillary thyroid cancer or a benign thyroid nodule (not recorded which). Some clones in this sample may be carry-over from other donors' samples. This chain uses TRBV30 with TRBJ2-7; TRBD1 aligns across 7 bases. CDR3 DNA: TGTGCCTGGAGTCAGGACAGGAACGAGCAGTACTTC. Translation: CAWSQDRNEQYF.